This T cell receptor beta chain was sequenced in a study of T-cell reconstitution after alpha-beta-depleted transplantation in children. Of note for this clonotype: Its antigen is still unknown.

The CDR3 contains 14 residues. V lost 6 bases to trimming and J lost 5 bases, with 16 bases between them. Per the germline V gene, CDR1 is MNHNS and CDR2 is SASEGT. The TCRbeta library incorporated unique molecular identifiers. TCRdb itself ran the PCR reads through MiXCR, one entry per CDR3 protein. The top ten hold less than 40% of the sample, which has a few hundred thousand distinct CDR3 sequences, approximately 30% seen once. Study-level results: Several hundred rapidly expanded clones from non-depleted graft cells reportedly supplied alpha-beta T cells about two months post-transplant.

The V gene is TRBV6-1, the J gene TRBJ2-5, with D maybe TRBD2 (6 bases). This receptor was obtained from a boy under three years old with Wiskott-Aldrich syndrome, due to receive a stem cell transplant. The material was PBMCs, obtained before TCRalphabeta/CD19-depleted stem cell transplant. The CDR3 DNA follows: TGTGCCAGCAGCCGACTAGTGGCGTCGGAGACCCAGTACTTC. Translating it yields CASSRLVASETQYF.